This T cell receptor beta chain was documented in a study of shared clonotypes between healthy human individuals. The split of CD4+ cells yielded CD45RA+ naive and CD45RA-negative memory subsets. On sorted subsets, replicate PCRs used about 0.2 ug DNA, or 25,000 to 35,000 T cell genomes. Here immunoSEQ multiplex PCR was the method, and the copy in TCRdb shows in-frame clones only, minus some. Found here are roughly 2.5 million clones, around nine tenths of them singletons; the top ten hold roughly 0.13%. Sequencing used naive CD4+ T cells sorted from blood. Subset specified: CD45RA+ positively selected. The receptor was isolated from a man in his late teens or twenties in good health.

The CDR3 loop is CATSRGGLVYEQYF. CDR3 coding DNA: TGTGCCACCAGCAGAGGGGGACTAGTGTACGAGCAGTACTTC. The chain links TRBV15 to TRBJ2-7; 8 bases map to TRBD2. The germline gives CDR1 LNHNV, CDR2 YYDKDF (reference sequence). CDR3 length equals 14 residues. The junction had 3 bases not matched to a gene; V was cut back by 1 base and J by 4 bases.